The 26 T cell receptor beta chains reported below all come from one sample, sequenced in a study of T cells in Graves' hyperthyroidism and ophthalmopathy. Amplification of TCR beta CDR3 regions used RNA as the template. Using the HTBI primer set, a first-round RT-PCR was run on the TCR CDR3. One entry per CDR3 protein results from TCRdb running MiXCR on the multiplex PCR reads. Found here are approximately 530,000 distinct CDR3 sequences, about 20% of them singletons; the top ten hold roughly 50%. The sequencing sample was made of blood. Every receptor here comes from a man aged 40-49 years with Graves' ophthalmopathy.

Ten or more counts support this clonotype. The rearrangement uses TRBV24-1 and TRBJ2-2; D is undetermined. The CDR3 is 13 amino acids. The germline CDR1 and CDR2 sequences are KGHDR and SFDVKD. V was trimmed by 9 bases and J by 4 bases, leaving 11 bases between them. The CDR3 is CATGVWGTGELFF. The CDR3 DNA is TGTGCCACCGGGGTGTGGGGCACCGGGGAGCTGTTTTTT.

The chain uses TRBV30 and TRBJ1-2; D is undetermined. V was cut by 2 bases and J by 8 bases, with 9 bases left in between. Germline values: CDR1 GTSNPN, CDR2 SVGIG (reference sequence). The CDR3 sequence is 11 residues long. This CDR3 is CAWSLTGGYTF. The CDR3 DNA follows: TGTGCCTGGAGTTTAACTGGGGGCTACACCTTC. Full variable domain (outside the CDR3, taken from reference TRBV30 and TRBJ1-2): SQTIHQWPATLVQPVGSPLSLECTVEGTSNPNLYWYRQAAGRGLQLLFYSVGIGQISSEVPQNLSASRPQDRQFILSSKKLLLSDSGFYLCAWSLTGGYTFGSGTRLTVV.

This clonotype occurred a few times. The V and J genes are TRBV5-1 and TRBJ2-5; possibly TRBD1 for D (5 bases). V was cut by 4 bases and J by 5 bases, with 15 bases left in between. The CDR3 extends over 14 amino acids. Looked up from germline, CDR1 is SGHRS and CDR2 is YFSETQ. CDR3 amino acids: CASSPTTAGETQYF. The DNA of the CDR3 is TGCGCCAGCAGCCCGACGACAGCTGGTGAGACCCAGTACTTC.

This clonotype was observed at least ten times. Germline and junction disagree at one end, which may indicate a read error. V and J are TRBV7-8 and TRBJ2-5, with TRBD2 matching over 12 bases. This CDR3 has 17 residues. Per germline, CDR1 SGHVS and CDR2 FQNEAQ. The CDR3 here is CASTLTRLAGDGGTQYF. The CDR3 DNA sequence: TGTGCCAGCACCTTAACCCGACTAGCGGGAGATGGAGGGACCCAGTACTTC.

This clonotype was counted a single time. DNA of the CDR3: TGTGCCAGCAGGGGGGGGACAGGGGGCGTCAATCAGCCCCAGCATTTT. This sequence encodes CASRGGTGGVNQPQHF. The V and J genes are TRBV27 and TRBJ1-5; 12 nucleotides agree with TRBD1. CDR3 length: 16 residues. V was clipped by 6 bases and J by 3 bases; unmatched bases: 6. Germline-derived CDR1 and CDR2 are MNHEY and SMNVEV (reference sequence).

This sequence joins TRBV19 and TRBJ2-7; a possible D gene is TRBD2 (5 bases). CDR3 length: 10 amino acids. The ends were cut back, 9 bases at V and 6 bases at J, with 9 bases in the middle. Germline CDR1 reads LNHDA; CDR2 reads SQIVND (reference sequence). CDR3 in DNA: TGTGCCAGCGGGGTTGGCGAGCAGTACTTC. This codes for CASGVGEQYF.

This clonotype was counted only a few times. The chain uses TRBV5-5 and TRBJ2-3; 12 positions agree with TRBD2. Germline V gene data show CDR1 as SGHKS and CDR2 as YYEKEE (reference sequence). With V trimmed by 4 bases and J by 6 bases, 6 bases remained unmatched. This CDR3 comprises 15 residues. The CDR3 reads CASSNPSGGVDTQYF. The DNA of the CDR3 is TGTGCCAGCAGCAACCCTAGCGGGGGGGTCGATACGCAGTATTTT.

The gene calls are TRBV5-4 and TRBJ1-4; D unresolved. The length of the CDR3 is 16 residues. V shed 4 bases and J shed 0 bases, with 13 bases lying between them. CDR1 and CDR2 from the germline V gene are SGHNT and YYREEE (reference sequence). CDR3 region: CASSTSPEATNEKLFF. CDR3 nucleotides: TGTGCCAGCAGCACCTCCCCAGAAGCAACTAATGAAAAACTGTTTTTT.

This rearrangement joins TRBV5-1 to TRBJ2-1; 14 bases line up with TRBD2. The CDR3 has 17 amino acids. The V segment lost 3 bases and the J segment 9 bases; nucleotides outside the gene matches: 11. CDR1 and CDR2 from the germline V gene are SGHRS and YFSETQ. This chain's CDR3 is CASSSRLTSGGGSEQFF. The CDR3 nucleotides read TGCGCCAGCAGCTCCCGATTGACTAGCGGGGGGGGGAGTGAGCAGTTCTTC.

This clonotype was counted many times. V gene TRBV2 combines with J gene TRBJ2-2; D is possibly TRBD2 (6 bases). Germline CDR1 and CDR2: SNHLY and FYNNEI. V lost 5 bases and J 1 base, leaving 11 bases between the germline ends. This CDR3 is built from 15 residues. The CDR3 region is CASSRLGGNTGELFF. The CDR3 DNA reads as TGTGCCAGCAGTCGACTAGGAGGGAACACCGGGGAGCTGTTTTTT.

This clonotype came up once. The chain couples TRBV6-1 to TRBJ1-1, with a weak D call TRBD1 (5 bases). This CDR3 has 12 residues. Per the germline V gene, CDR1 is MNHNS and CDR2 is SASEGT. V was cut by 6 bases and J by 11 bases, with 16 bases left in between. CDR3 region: CASSPGGGDAFF. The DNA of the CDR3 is TGTGCCAGCAGCCCCGGGGGGGGAGACGCTTTCTTT.

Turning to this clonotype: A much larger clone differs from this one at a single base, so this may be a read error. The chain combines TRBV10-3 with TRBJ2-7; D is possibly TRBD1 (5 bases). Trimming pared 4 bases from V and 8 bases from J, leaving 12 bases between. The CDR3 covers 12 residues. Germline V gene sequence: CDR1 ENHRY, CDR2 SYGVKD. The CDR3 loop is CAISGVGPKQYF. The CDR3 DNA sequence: TGTGCCATCAGTGGGGTGGGGCCCAAGCAGTACTTC.

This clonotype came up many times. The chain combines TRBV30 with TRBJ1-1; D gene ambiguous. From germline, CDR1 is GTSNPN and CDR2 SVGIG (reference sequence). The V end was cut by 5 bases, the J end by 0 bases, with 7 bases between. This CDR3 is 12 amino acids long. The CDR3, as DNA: TGTGCCTGGGGGCAGATGAACACTGAAGCTTTCTTT. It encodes CAWGQMNTEAFF.

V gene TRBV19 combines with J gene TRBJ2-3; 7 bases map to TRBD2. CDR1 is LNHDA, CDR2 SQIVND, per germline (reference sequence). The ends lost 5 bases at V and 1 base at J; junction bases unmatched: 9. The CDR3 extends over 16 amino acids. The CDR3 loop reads CASSFRGLGGTDTQYF. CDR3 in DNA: TGTGCCAGTAGTTTCCGAGGACTAGGAGGCACAGATACGCAGTATTTT.

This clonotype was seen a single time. This CDR3 is CASSVSGQGVGEQYF. CDR3 DNA: TGTGCCAGCAGCGTGTCGGGACAGGGAGTAGGCGAGCAGTACTTC. The chain joins TRBV9 to TRBJ2-7, with 9 nucleotides matching TRBD1. Trimming cost V 2 bases and J 6 bases; bases outside gene matches: 9. This CDR3 contains 15 residues. Germline CDR1 SGDLS, CDR2 YYNGEE.

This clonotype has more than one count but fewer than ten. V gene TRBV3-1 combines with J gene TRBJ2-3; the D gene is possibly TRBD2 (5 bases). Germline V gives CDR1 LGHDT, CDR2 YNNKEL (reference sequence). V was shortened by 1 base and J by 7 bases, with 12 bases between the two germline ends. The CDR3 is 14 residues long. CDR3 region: CASSQGTGLNTQYF. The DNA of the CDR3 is TGTGCCAGCAGCCAAGGGACTGGGCTGAATACGCAGTATTTT.

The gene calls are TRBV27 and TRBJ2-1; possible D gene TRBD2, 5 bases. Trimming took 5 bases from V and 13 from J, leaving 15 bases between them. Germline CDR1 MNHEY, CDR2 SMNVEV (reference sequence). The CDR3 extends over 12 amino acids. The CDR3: CASSDAPGEQFF. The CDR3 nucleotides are TGTGCCAGCAGTGATGCCCCCGGGGAACAGTTCTTC.

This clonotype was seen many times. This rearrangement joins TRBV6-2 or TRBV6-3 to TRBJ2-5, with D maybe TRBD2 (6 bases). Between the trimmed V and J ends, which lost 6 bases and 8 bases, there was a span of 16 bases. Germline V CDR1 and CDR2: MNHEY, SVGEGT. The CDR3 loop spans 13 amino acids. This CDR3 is CASRRGMTGTQYF. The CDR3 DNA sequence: TGTGCCAGCAGACGGGGGATGACTGGCACCCAGTACTTC.

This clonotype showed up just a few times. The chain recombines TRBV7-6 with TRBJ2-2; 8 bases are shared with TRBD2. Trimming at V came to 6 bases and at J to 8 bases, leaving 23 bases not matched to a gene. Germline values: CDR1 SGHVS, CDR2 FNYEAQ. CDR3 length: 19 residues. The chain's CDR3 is CASRPGAGGGSSFRGELFF. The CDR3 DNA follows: TGTGCCAGCAGGCCGGGCGCGGGAGGCGGGAGCTCCTTCAGGGGGGAGCTGTTTTTT.

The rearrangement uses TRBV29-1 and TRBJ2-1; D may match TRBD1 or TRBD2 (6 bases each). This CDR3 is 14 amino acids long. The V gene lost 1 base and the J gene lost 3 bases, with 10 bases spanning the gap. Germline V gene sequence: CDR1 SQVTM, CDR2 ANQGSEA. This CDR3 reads CSVEGRDNYNEQFF. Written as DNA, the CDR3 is TGCAGCGTTGAAGGGCGGGACAACTACAATGAGCAGTTCTTC.

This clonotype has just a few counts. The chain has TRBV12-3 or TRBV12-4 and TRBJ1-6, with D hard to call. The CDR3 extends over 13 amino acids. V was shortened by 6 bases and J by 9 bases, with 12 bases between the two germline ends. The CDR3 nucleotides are TGTGCCAGCAGCTCCCTGCGGAGTTCACCCCTCCACTTT. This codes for CASSSLRSSPLHF.

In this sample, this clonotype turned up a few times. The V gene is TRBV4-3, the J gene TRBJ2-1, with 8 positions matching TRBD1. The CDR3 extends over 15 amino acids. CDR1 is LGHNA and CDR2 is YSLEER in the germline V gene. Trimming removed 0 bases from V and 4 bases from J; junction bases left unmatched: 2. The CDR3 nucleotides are TGCGCCAGCAGCCAAGAGGGGGACAGGTACAATGAGCAGTTCTTC. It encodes CASSQEGDRYNEQFF.

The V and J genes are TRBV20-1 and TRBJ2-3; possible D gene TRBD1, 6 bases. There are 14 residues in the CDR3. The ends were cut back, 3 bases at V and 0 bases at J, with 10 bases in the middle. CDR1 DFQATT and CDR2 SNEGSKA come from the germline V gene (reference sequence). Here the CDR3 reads CSARLGASTDTQYF. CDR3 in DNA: TGCAGTGCTAGGTTGGGGGCGAGCACAGATACGCAGTATTTT.

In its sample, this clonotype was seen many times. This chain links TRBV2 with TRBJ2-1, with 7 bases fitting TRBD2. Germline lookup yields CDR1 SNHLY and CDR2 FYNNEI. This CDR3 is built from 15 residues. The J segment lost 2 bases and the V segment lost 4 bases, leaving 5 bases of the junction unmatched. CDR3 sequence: CASSVDGGTYNEQFF. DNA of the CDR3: TGTGCCAGCAGTGTGGACGGGGGGACCTACAATGAGCAGTTCTTC.

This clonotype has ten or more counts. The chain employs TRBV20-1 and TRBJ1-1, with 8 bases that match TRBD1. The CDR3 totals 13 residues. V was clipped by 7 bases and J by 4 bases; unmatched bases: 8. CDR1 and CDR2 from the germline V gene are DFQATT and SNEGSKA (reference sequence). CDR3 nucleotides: TGCAGTGGGGCGGACAGGGCGGGCACTGAAGCTTTCTTT. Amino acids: CSGADRAGTEAFF.

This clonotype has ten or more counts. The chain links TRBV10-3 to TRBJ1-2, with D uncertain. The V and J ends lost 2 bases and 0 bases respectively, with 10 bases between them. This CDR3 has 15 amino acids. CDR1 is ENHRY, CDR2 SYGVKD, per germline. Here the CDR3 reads CAISEGPVSNYGYTF. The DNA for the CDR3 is TGTGCCATCAGTGAGGGTCCCGTCTCTAACTATGGCTACACCTTC.